Listed here are 6 T cell receptor beta chains from one sample, sequenced in a study of neurological immune-mediated disorders. A single record per CDR3 protein comes from TCRdb applying MiXCR to the 5' RACE reads. This sample yields 95,000 to 150,000 distinct CDR3 sequences, of which around 3% are seen a single time; 1% to 1.5% belongs to the top ten. Material: PBMCs. Source of these receptors: a woman aged 25 to 39 with multiple sclerosis.

This clonotype was detected many times. The chain links TRBV20-1 to TRBJ2-1; 13 positions agree with TRBD2. After removal of 3 bases from V and 0 bases from J, the junction contained 8 bases not matched to a gene. Germline V lookup: CDR1 DFQATT, CDR2 SNEGSKA (reference sequence). The CDR3 is 18 amino acids. The CDR3 coding sequence is TGCAGTGCTAGCACCCGACTAGCGGGGGGCGGCTCCTACAATGAGCAGTTCTTC. Encoded protein: CSASTRLAGGGSYNEQFF.

This clonotype was recorded a few times. The gene calls are TRBV12-3 or TRBV12-4 and TRBJ2-3, with 13 bases lining up with TRBD2. The CDR3 runs to 13 residues. V gave up 5 bases and J gave up 8 bases; unmatched junction bases: 1. The chain's CDR3 is CASSRLAGGTQYF. CDR3 DNA sequence: TGTGCCAGCAGTAGACTAGCGGGAGGTACGCAGTATTTT.

This clonotype has ten or more counts. This chain uses TRBV30 with TRBJ1-2, with a tentative D call TRBD1 (5 bases). The V end lost 2 bases, the J end lost 7 bases, and 14 bases lay between the germline ends. The CDR3 totals 13 residues. CDR1 is GTSNPN, CDR2 SVGIG, per germline (reference sequence). This CDR3 is CAWSSTRAGGYTF. CDR3 coding DNA: TGTGCCTGGAGTAGCACCAGGGCGGGTGGCTACACCTTC.

This clonotype has ten or more counts. The chain is built from TRBV5-1 and TRBJ1-2; D is possibly TRBD1 (5 bases). CDR1 is SGHRS, CDR2 YFSETQ, per germline. Trimming stripped 0 bases from V and 4 bases from J, with 7 bases between. This CDR3 spans 13 amino acids. CDR3 residues: CASSLVQGYGYTF. CDR3 in DNA: TGCGCCAGCAGCTTGGTGCAGGGCTATGGCTACACCTTC.

This clonotype was detected many times. The genes are TRBV29-1 and TRBJ2-7; D is possibly TRBD2 (6 bases). The CDR3 loop spans 11 amino acids. The germline CDR1 and CDR2 sequences are SQVTM and ANQGSEA. V lost 7 bases and J lost 5, with 12 bases in between. The CDR3 DNA reads as TGCAGCGGTGGGGGACTCAACGAGCAGTACTTC. As protein: CSGGGLNEQYF.

This clonotype appeared many times. The J gene is TRBJ1-3, the V gene TRBV18; D gene unclear. The CDR3 is 15 amino acids. Deletions cut 2 bases from V and 0 bases from J, with 8 bases between. Germline CDR1 reads KGHSH; CDR2 reads LQKENI. DNA for the CDR3: TGTGCCAGCTCACCAGGCTGGGGCTCTGGAAACACCATATATTTT. The encoded protein is CASSPGWGSGNTIYF.